The rows below give T cell receptor beta chains drawn from one sample of a study of vaccination effects on CD4 cells after COVID-19. Their cognate antigens are unknown. Assay: immunoSEQ multiplex PCR; the TCRdb copy retains only in-frame clones and omits some. The profile shows tens of thousands of clones, around 76% of them singletons. The sample was CD4+ T cells from PBMCs cultured without peptide, taken before COVID-19 vaccination. The receptor source for this set is a human donor who had a prior SARS-CoV-2 infection. Both conserved end residues are part of each CDR3. A D gene is named only where the DNA matches it firmly. Part of the rows lack a size; the others show once, few, many or a class for expanded clones.

>.|TRBJ2-3|TRBV9|.
TGTGCCAGCAGCGTCGGGTTTGATGCAGATACGCAGTATTTT
CASSVGFDADTQYF
>TRBD2|TRBJ2-7|TRBV5-1|.
TGCGCCAGCAGCCTGGGACTAGCGGGGGAAGAGCAGTACTTC
CASSLGLAGEEQYF
>.|TRBJ1-2|TRBV15|.
TGTGCCACCAGCAGAAGAACAGGGAACTATGGCTACACCTTC
CATSRRTGNYGYTF
>.|TRBJ2-7|TRBV7-3|.
TGTGCCAGCAGCTTAAACGGCCAGGTTGACGAGCAGTACTTC
CASSLNGQVDEQYF
>TRBD2|TRBJ2-2|TRBV27|few
TGTGCCAGTAAGCGGGGTAGGAACACCGGGGAGCTGTTTTTT
CASKRGRNTGELFF
>.|TRBJ2-7|TRBV5-1|few
TGCGCCAGCAGCTTGACGGCGGTGGAATCGTGGCAGTACTTC
CASSLTAVESWQYF
>.|TRBJ1-6|TRBV2|.
TGTGCCAGCAGTGAGGCAGGTGTCGATTCACCCCTCCACTTT
CASSEAGVDSPLHF
>.|TRBJ2-3|TRBV24-1|.
TGTGCCACCAATGCTGCTAGCACAGATACGCAGTATTTT
CATNAASTDTQYF
>.|TRBJ1-5|TRBV19|once
TGTGCCAGTAGTATGGACATCAATCAGCCCCAGCATTTT
CASSMDINQPQHF
>TRBD2|TRBJ2-5|TRBV7-9|.
TGTGCCAGCGTGCCGGGACTAGCTCTGGAGACCCAGTACTTC
CASVPGLALETQYF
>.|TRBJ2-1|TRBV5-1|.
TGCGCCAGCAGGGTAGGACTCATCCTAAATGAGCAGTTCTTC
CASRVGLILNEQFF
>.|TRBJ1-2|TRBV5-6|.
TGTGCCAGCAGCTTGGCGGGCATGATCTATGGCTACACCTTC
CASSLAGMIYGYTF
>.|TRBJ2-3|TRBV12-3/TRBV12-4|.
TGTGCCAGCAGGCCGACAGTCTCAGATACGCAGTATTTT
CASRPTVSDTQYF
>.|TRBJ1-4|TRBV19|.
TGTGCCAGTAGTATAGACAGGGGCAAGGGAAAACTGTTTTTT
CASSIDRGKGKLFF
>.|TRBJ2-3|TRBV27|.
TGTGCCAGCAGTTCCGCCGGACACGGACAAAGCACAGATACGCAGTATTTT
CASSSAGHGQSTDTQYF
>.|TRBJ2-5|TRBV5-1|.
TGCGCCAGCAGCTTGGGCGGGGCGGGCCAAGAGACCCAGTACTTC
CASSLGGAGQETQYF
>TRBD2|TRBJ2-7|TRBV3-1/TRBV3-2|.
TGTGCCAGCAGCCAAGAGGCTAGCGGGATCACCTACGAGCAGTACTTC
CASSQEASGITYEQYF
>.|TRBJ1-4|TRBV7-2|once
TGTGCCAGCAGCTTGTCGCTGCAGAATGAAAAACTGTTTTTT
CASSLSLQNEKLFF
>TRBD2|TRBJ2-7|TRBV6-5|once
TGTGCCAGCAGTTACCTCCTTCGAGCGGGAGGGTACGAGCAGTACTTC
CASSYLLRAGGYEQYF
>TRBD2|TRBJ2-7|TRBV5-1|.
TGCGCCAGCAGCGGGCTAGCGGATTCTACCTACGAGCAGTACTTC
CASSGLADSTYEQYF
>TRBD1|TRBJ1-3|TRBV6-5|.
TGTGCCAGCACCACAGGGGTCACCTTACGAAACACCATATATTTT
CASTTGVTLRNTIYF
>.|TRBJ1-3|TRBV11-2|.
TGTGCCAGCAGCCCCGGGACCGTTGGAAACACCATATATTTT
CASSPGTVGNTIYF
>TRBD2|TRBJ2-3|TRBV7-3|.
TGTGCCAGCAGCAAGGGGACTAGCGGGGAGACGCAGTATTTT
CASSKGTSGETQYF
>TRBD2|TRBJ2-7|TRBV7-2|.
TGTGCCAGCAGCCCCACTAGCGCGGAAACCTACGAGCAGTACTTC
CASSPTSAETYEQYF
>.|TRBJ2-7|TRBV2|.
TGTGCCAGCAGAAACGGACCCTCCTACGAGCAGTACTTC
CASRNGPSYEQYF
>.|TRBJ1-5|TRBV6-6|once
TGTGCCAGCAGTACAGATACAGGGTGGAGGGGTCAGCCCCAGCATTTT
CASSTDTGWRGQPQHF
>TRBD2|TRBJ2-1|TRBV2|once
TGTGCCAGCAGGGCTAGCGGGTGGTACAATGAGCAGTTCTTC
CASRASGWYNEQFF
>.|TRBJ1-1|TRBV24-1|once
TGTGCCACCAGTGATGCCAGGTTGGGGATCACTGAAGCTTTCTTT
CATSDARLGITEAFF
>TRBD2|TRBJ2-3|TRBV5-1|.
TGCGCCAGCAGACTTTTAGCGGGAGGGCCGGGCACAGATACGCAGTATTTT
CASRLLAGGPGTDTQYF
>.|TRBJ1-2|TRBV19|.
TGTGCCAGTAGTATACGGGGACTCTATGGCTACACCTTC
CASSIRGLYGYTF
>.|TRBJ2-7|TRBV5-1|.
TGCGCCAGCAGCTTGGACGGAGACTACGAGCAGTACTTC
CASSLDGDYEQYF
>TRBD1|TRBJ1-4|TRBV5-1|.
TGCGCCAGCACCCTCCGGGGACAGACCAATGAAAAACTGTTTTTT
CASTLRGQTNEKLFF
>TRBD1|TRBJ2-7|TRBV6-5|.
TGTGCCAGCAGTTCCAGGGGGCTCAGGTACGAGCAGTACTTC
CASSSRGLRYEQYF
>.|TRBJ1-2|TRBV20-1|.
TGCAGTGCTAGTAGGGACTCATACACAGGCTACACCTTC
CSASRDSYTGYTF
>TRBD2|TRBJ2-5|TRBV10-3|.
TGTGCCATCACCGAGAGAAGCGGGAACCAAGAGACCCAGTACTTC
CAITERSGNQETQYF
>.|TRBJ1-2|TRBV3-1/TRBV3-2|few
TGTGCCAGCAGCGGGGGGGCAGGGATGGGCTACACCTTC
CASSGGAGMGYTF
>TRBD2|TRBJ2-2|TRBV9|.
TGTGCCAGCAGCGGGACTAGCGGTAACACCGGGGAGCTGTTTTTT
CASSGTSGNTGELFF
>.|TRBJ1-2|TRBV4-3|.
TGCGCCAGCAGCCAAGTGATCGGGTATGGCTACACCTTC
CASSQVIGYGYTF
>TRBD1|TRBJ1-2|TRBV5-1|once
TGCGCCAGCAGCTTAGAGGGGGCTGGCGGCTACACCTTC
CASSLEGAGGYTF